The 10 T cell receptor beta chains in this list originate from one sample, sequenced in a study of cytomegalovirus exposure and HLA in healthy donors. The PCR made use of 60 Vbeta and 13 Jbeta primers. The protocol was immunoSEQ multiplex PCR, while the TCRdb copy is restricted to in-frame clones and leaves out a portion. The table lists 40,000 or so clones. The sample consisted of PBMCs. These receptors all stem from a man aged 30-40 years in good health and CMV-seronegative.

J is TRBJ2-7 and V is TRBV11-2, with D perhaps matching TRBD1 (5 bases). Trimming removed 2 bases at V and 6 bases at J, with 11 bases between. Germline V CDR1 and CDR2: SGHAT, FQNNGV. CDR3 length equals 13 residues. CDR3 loop: CASSLKGEREQYF. CDR3 bases: TGTGCCAGCAGCTTAAAAGGGGAACGCGAGCAGTACTTC.

The chain is built from TRBV6-6 and TRBJ1-1, with 11 bases fitting TRBD1. Per the germline V gene, CDR1 is MNHNY and CDR2 is SVGAGI (reference sequence). Trimming cost V 5 bases and J 1 base; bases outside gene matches: 0. This CDR3 comprises 14 residues. CDR3 protein: CASSGQGANTEAFF. The CDR3 coding sequence is TGTGCCAGCAGTGGACAGGGGGCGAACACTGAAGCTTTCTTT.

The V call is TRBV4-1, the J call TRBJ1-1; unclear D gene. Per germline, CDR1 MGHRA and CDR2 YSYEKL. This CDR3 comprises 15 residues. The V end was cut by 4 bases, the J end by 0 bases, with 12 bases between. CDR3 bases: TGCGCCAGCAGCCTGACCCGGGTCCTGAACACTGAAGCTTTCTTT. This codes for CASSLTRVLNTEAFF.

The chain links TRBV4-1 to TRBJ2-5; 15 bases are shared with TRBD2. This CDR3 spans 16 amino acids. Trimming cost V 4 bases and J 7 bases; bases outside gene matches: 7. From germline, CDR1 is MGHRA and CDR2 YSYEKL. For the CDR3, the DNA is TGCGCCAGCAGCCCCGGACTAGCGGGAGGGAGGAGGACCCAGTACTTC. It translates to CASSPGLAGGRRTQYF.

The V and J genes are TRBV4-3 and TRBJ1-2; TRBD1 agrees at 10 bases. The CDR3 covers 15 residues. Germline trimming cut 0 bases from V and 3 bases from J; bases unmatched to any gene: 1. Germline V CDR1 and CDR2: LGHNA, YSLEER. The CDR3 DNA reads as TGCGCCAGCAGCCAAGAGGGGACAGGGGACTATGGCTACACCTTC. Translated, it gives CASSQEGTGDYGYTF.

This chain links TRBV4-3 with TRBJ2-7; 10 bases are a match to TRBD2. The CDR3 runs 17 residues. Germline CDR1 is LGHNA and CDR2 is YSLEER. Trimming removed 0 bases from V and 2 bases from J; junction bases left unmatched: 7. CDR3 bases: TGCGCCAGCAGCCAAGATCACCGGACTAGCGGCGCCTACGAGCAGTACTTC. The encoded protein is CASSQDHRTSGAYEQYF.

The V and J genes are TRBV5-1 and TRBJ2-2; D is possibly TRBD2 (5 bases). Germline assignment: CDR1 SGHRS and CDR2 YFSETQ. Deletions cut 0 bases from V and 4 bases from J, with 7 bases between. The CDR3 spans 14 residues. For the CDR3, the DNA is TGCGCCAGCAGCTTGGCGGGGAGCACCGGGGAGCTGTTTTTT. Its protein is CASSLAGSTGELFF. The full variable domain, completed using reference TRBV5-1 and TRBJ2-2, is KAGVTQTPRYLIKTRGQQVTLSCSPISGHRSVSWYQQTPGQGLQFLFEYFSETQRNKGNFPGRFSGRQFSNSRSEMNVSTLELGDSALYLCASSLAGSTGELFFGEGSRLTVL.

V is TRBV13 and J is TRBJ2-2; D unclear. The V and J ends lost 3 bases and 7 bases respectively, with 6 bases between them. Germline V gene data show CDR1 as PRHDT and CDR2 as FYEKMQ (reference sequence). The CDR3 loop spans 12 amino acids. This chain's CDR3 is CASSLGNGELFF. In DNA, the CDR3 is TGTGCCAGCAGCTTGGGCAACGGGGAGCTGTTTTTT.

V is TRBV5-1 and J is TRBJ2-7, with 7 bases lining up with TRBD2. Unmatched junction bases numbered 6, after V lost 1 base and J lost 2 bases. Germline CDR1 is SGHRS and CDR2 is YFSETQ. The CDR3 is 15 amino acids. The CDR3 here is CASSLLGGGTYEQYF. The CDR3 nucleotides read TGCGCCAGCAGCTTGCTCGGCGGGGGAACCTACGAGCAGTACTTC.

V is TRBV15 and J is TRBJ1-3, with TRBD1 matching 7 bases. This CDR3 is built from 14 residues. After removal of 7 bases from V and 3 bases from J, the junction contained 6 bases not matched to a gene. Germline V gives CDR1 LNHNV, CDR2 YYDKDF (reference sequence). This CDR3 is CATTVDRIGNTIYF. The CDR3 region has the DNA TGTGCCACCACCGTGGACAGGATTGGAAACACCATATATTTT.